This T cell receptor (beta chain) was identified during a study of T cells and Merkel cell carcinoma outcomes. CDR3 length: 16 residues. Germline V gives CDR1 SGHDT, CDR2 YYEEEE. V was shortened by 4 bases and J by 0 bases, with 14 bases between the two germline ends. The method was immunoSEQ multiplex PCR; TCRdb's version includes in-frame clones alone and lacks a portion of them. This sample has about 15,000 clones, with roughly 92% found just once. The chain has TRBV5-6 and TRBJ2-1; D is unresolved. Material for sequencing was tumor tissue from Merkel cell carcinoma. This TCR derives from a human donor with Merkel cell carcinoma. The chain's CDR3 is CASSLRLVSSYNEQFF. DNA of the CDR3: TGTGCCAGCAGCCTTCGACTGGTGAGCTCCTACAATGAGCAGTTCTTC.